The text below deals with one T cell receptor beta chain. This record comes from a study of blood T cell repertoires in COVID-19. Study information: The United States, Italy and Spain were the sources of the acute and convalescent COVID-19 samples. T cells, B-cell-depleted T cells, or PBMCs provided the cDNA or gDNA that served as material.

This CDR3 is built from 15 residues. Germline trimming cut 0 bases from V and 1 base from J; bases unmatched to any gene: 2. Germline assignment: CDR1 SGHNT and CDR2 YYREEE (reference sequence). Original processing methods: Estimation of nucleated cell counts was performed using reference gene primer amplification. Profiled with immunoSEQ multiplex PCR; TCRdb holds only in-frame clones, not every one. The V and J calls and the clone size are those of that table, but D and trimming were determined from the DNA. This table has 65,000 to 85,000 clones, about three quarters appearing once. Input material: peripheral blood. The J gene is TRBJ2-3, the V gene TRBV5-4, with 7 bases matching TRBD1. The clonotype was recovered from a man in his forties or fifties with active or convalescent COVID-19. DNA of the CDR3: TGTGCCAGCAGCTTGGGAGGGGGCCGCACAGATACGCAGTATTTT. It specifies CASSLGGGRTDTQYF.